This T cell receptor (beta chain) appears in the sequencing data of a study of immune evolution from preneoplasia to lung adenocarcinoma (dated by TCRdb to about 2021). In the study overall: No AAH lesions showed HLA loss of heterozygosity, compared with about 7.2% of AIS, 15% of MIA and approximately 35% of ADC lesions. The sample size depended on which specimens were available, not on a prior power calculation. The immune data were integrated with whole exome sequencing and methylation data from the same cohort of nodules. The overall cohort comprised roughly 52 patients with pulmonary nodules who underwent surgical resection. Immune contexture across lung adenocarcinoma precursors and invasive adenocarcinoma was profiled using immune gene expression, TCR sequencing and multiplex immunofluorescence. According to the study, roughly 100 samples were used for TCR sequencing. TCR sequencing data were obtained from 51 patients. Resected precursor lesions (AAH, AIS, MIA) and invasive adenocarcinomas were compared against paired morphologically normal lung tissue. Class I HLA alleles were inferred from exome data with POLYSOLVER, and allele-specific HLA loss was detected with LOHHLA. Broader findings and caveats from the paper: The highest top T cell clone frequencies were observed in normal lung, and a progressive decrease in top T cell clone frequencies appeared to occur from AAH through AIS, MIA and invasive adenocarcinoma. All patients were from Japan and China, so applicability to Western populations was uncertain. Normal lung showed the highest clonality, whereas later-stage lesions appeared to have higher T cell density and diversity but lower clonality. KRAS-mutant nodules showed the highest T cell clonality compared with EGFR-mutant or double wild-type lesions. Findings were based on association rather than direct causation; larger cohorts with long-term follow-up and longitudinal biopsies were deemed needed.

Spanning cysteine to phenylalanine, the CDR3 consists of 19 amino acids. Only CDR3 DNA is held: 57 bases, read in frame from base 1. For CDR1 and CDR2, the germline V gene lists LGHNA and YNFKEQ. Relative to germline, V is 0 bases shorter and J is 2 bases shorter, with 23 bases between their ends. A remark on this clone: Its antigen is unknown. No per-base quality is available; no much larger clone lies one base away.

The immunoSEQ hsTCRbeta Kit was used to sequence TCR beta CDR3 regions from DNA. The authors' analysis ran thus. The ImmunoSEQ Analyzer was used to analyse the TCR sequencing data. T cell clonality was calculated on productive rearrangements as 1 minus Pielou's evenness. T cell diversity was measured with the inverse Simpson index on productive templates. T cell density was defined as TCR beta template counts normalized to usable DNA, with usable DNA estimated by amplifying and sequencing housekeeping genes. TCR metrics were compared across histologic stages using two-sided Kruskal-Wallis tests. TCRdb took over this immuneACCESS table, retaining in-frame rearrangements with V and J assigned. Such tables are incomplete; in checked studies, under half of the missing clones stem from an unresolved V gene, and the remainder is unexplained. The V and J calls and clone size are taken from that table; D and trimming were inferred from the DNA. The sample table shows around 41,000 clones, and approximately 79% are seen once. Approximately 4.6% of the sample comes from the top ten.

Patients underwent resection in Japan or China between about 2013 and 2018. Histologic diagnosis of each case was confirmed independently by two lung cancer pathologists on H&E slides. Macro-dissection after pathologic assessment enriched premalignant or tumor cells for nucleic acid extraction. DNA was isolated from FFPE tissue using the AllPrep DNA/RNA FFPE Kit. The TCR comes from a person aged 60 to 70 with lung adenocarcinoma. The sequence links TRBV4-2 to TRBJ2-7; the D gene is possibly TRBD1 or TRBD2, with 6 bases matching each. The sequencing sample was made of FFPE invasive lung adenocarcinoma tissue. The cell subset or site label, read with the paper, signifies: frankly invasive lung adenocarcinoma (ADC). CDR3 protein: CASSQEQNGGREVPYEQYF. The DNA sequence is given as TGTGCCAGCAGCCAAGAACAGAATGGGGGCAGGGAGGTTCCCTACGAGCAGTACTTC.